What follows are 16 T cell receptor beta chains derived from one specimen sequenced in a study of blood T cell repertoires in COVID-19. The table came from immunoSEQ multiplex PCR; TCRdb's copy has only in-frame clones and leaves some out. The data contain approximately 290,000 clones, approximately 85% of them singletons. The source material was peripheral blood. These receptor sequences come from a human donor with COVID-19, enrolled during active disease. The donor label of this sample is uncertain.

The DNA for the CDR3 is TGTGCCAGCAGCTTAAGCTCTAATCCACCAAAGCAGTACTTC. Residues: CASSLSSNPPKQYF. The chain has TRBV7-2 and TRBJ2-7, with unresolved D. Germline loops: CDR1 SGHTA, CDR2 FQGNSA. The CDR3 length is 14 residues. V was trimmed by 2 bases and J by 8 bases, leaving 16 bases between them.

The rearrangement uses TRBV4-2 and TRBJ1-5, with D uncertain. Trimming took off 4 bases at V and 7 bases at J, with 11 bases between the two ends. The CDR3 runs 13 residues. Germline CDR1 is LGHNA and CDR2 is YNFKEQ. Here the CDR3 DNA reads TGTGCCAGCAGCCTTAGGAGGGAGCAGCCCCAGCATTTT. Protein sequence: CASSLRREQPQHF.

V gene TRBV24-1 combines with J gene TRBJ2-2; 14 bases line up with TRBD2. The CDR3 spans 21 residues. V lost 3 bases, J lost 4 bases, and 15 bases stayed unmatched. Germline V gives CDR1 KGHDR, CDR2 SFDVKD. The CDR3 bases are TGTGCCACCAGTGATCCCTTGGGTCGGACTAGCGGGAGGCTGGGCACCGGGGAGCTGTTTTTT. This encodes CATSDPLGRTSGRLGTGELFF.

The chain joins TRBV2 to TRBJ1-2; tentative D call: TRBD1 (5 bases). Germline-derived CDR1 and CDR2 are SNHLY and FYNNEI. This CDR3 comprises 16 residues. Trimming removed 0 bases from V and 8 bases from J, with 19 bases in between. The CDR3 sequence: CASSEALPGRGGGYTF. The DNA for the CDR3 is TGTGCCAGCAGTGAAGCGCTTCCTGGGAGGGGTGGAGGCTACACCTTC.

The chain recombines TRBV7-6 with TRBJ2-4; 8 nucleotides line up with TRBD2. The CDR3 loop spans 15 amino acids. V shed 1 base, J shed 5 bases, and the junction held 4 bases outside the gene matches. Germline CDR1 SGHVS, CDR2 FNYEAQ. Here the CDR3 DNA reads TGTGCCAGCAGCTTAGGAGGACTAGCAGAAAACATTCAGTACTTC. Translation gives CASSLGGLAENIQYF.

This CDR3 is CAISALTSGSPYNEQFF. The CDR3, as DNA: TGTGCCATCAGTGCGCTGACTAGCGGGAGCCCCTACAATGAGCAGTTCTTC. The chain couples TRBV10-3 to TRBJ2-1, with TRBD2 matching over 12 bases. The CDR3 has 17 amino acids. V lost 4 bases, J lost 2 bases, and 6 bases stayed unmatched. Germline values: CDR1 ENHRY, CDR2 SYGVKD.

The chain joins TRBV7-2 to TRBJ1-5; D might be TRBD1 (5 bases). The germline gives CDR1 SGHTA, CDR2 FQGNSA. V was shortened by 4 bases and J by 4 bases, with 11 bases between the two germline ends. The CDR3 has 14 amino acids. Written as DNA, the CDR3 is TGTGCCAGCAGCTGGACATCGAGAAATCAGCCCCAGCATTTT. Its translation: CASSWTSRNQPQHF.

The V call is TRBV7-9, the J call TRBJ2-7, with 8 bases identical to TRBD1. The CDR3 totals 15 residues. Germline V gene lookup returns CDR1 SEHNR and CDR2 FQNEAQ (reference sequence). Losses at the gene ends were 1 base for V and 0 bases for J; bases not matched to a gene: 2. The CDR3 spells CASSLGDRSSYEQYF. The CDR3 coding sequence is TGTGCCAGCAGCTTAGGGGACAGGAGCTCCTACGAGCAGTACTTC.

The chain joins TRBV30 to TRBJ1-1; D gene ambiguous. Germline assignment: CDR1 GTSNPN and CDR2 SVGIG (reference sequence). The CDR3 extends over 14 amino acids. Trimming shortened V by 3 bases and J by 4 bases, and 15 bases separated the two germline ends. The CDR3 protein is CAWSVAPAGTEAFF. As DNA, the CDR3 is TGTGCCTGGAGCGTCGCACCGGCGGGCACTGAAGCTTTCTTT.

The rearrangement joins TRBV29-1 to TRBJ1-4; D unclear. V was pared by 7 bases and J by 5 bases, with 11 bases between. This CDR3 region has 12 residues. The germline V gene has CDR1 SQVTM and CDR2 ANQGSEA. CDR3 amino acids: CSGGFVNEKLFF. The CDR3 nucleotides are TGCAGCGGGGGATTCGTGAATGAAAAACTGTTTTTT.

V and J are TRBV28 and TRBJ1-3, with TRBD1 matching 9 bases. The CDR3 spans 15 residues. The V and J ends lost 6 bases and 4 bases, in that order; junction bases with no gene match: 7. The germline gives CDR1 MDHEN, CDR2 SYDVKM. This CDR3 reads CASSLTGTGGNTIYF. The CDR3 nucleotides read TGTGCCAGCAGCCTCACCGGGACAGGGGGAAACACCATATATTTT. The whole variable domain, remainder taken from reference TRBV28 and TRBJ1-3, is DVKVTQSSRYLVKRTGEKVFLECVQDMDHENMFWYRQDPGLGLRLIYFSYDVKMKEKGDIPEGYSVSREKKERFSLILESASTNQTSMYLCASSLTGTGGNTIYFGEGSWLTVV.

CDR3 bases: TGTGCCAGCACCCCACCGGGACACCTGGAGCAGTACTTC. This gives the protein CASTPPGHLEQYF. J is TRBJ2-7 and V is TRBV6-5, with D possibly matching TRBD1 (6 bases). CDR1 MNHEY and CDR2 SVGAGI come from the germline V gene. The CDR3 is 13 amino acids. V was cut by 7 bases and J by 7 bases, with 17 bases left in between.

The chain carries TRBV30 and TRBJ1-1; possible D gene TRBD1, 5 bases. This CDR3 has 11 amino acids. Germline V CDR1 and CDR2: GTSNPN, SVGIG (reference sequence). The germline V and J ends were trimmed by 4 bases and 6 bases, with 9 bases remaining between them. The CDR3 reads CAWTQGPEAFF. In DNA form, the CDR3 reads TGTGCCTGGACCCAGGGTCCTGAAGCTTTCTTT.

The chain is built from TRBV28 and TRBJ2-6, with 7 bases matching TRBD1. The germline CDR1 and CDR2 sequences are MDHEN and SYDVKM. The CDR3 extends over 16 amino acids. Trimming at V came to 7 bases and at J to 6 bases, leaving 12 bases not matched to a gene. The CDR3 DNA reads TGTGCCAGCAACTTAGACAGGGCCCCGGAGGCCAACGTCCTGACTTTC. It codes for CASNLDRAPEANVLTF. The full variable domain, rest sourced from reference TRBV28 and TRBJ2-6, is DVKVTQSSRYLVKRTGEKVFLECVQDMDHENMFWYRQDPGLGLRLIYFSYDVKMKEKGDIPEGYSVSREKKERFSLILESASTNQTSMYLCASNLDRAPEANVLTFGAGSRLTVL.

The chain links TRBV5-1 to TRBJ1-3; D might be TRBD1 (5 bases). Germline CDR1 is SGHRS and CDR2 is YFSETQ. The CDR3 has 16 residues. V lost 0 bases to trimming and J lost 0 bases, with 10 bases between them. CDR3 sequence: CASSLEGPSSGNTIYF. The CDR3 nucleotides are TGCGCCAGCAGCTTGGAGGGGCCGAGCTCTGGAAACACCATATATTTT.

The table lists this clone with a count of one. The chain employs TRBV15 and TRBJ1-4, with 10 positions matching TRBD1. Germline CDR1 reads LNHNV; CDR2 reads YYDKDF (reference sequence). The CDR3 extends over 14 amino acids. The V segment lost 11 bases and the J segment 7 bases; nucleotides outside the gene matches: 10. The CDR3 reads CASGTGVSGEKLFF. The CDR3 DNA reads as TGTGCCTCCGGGACAGGGGTGAGTGGTGAAAAACTGTTTTTT.